The 8 T cell receptor beta chains presented below share a single source sample, sequenced in a study of beta chain features in type 1 diabetes. Expressed TCRB transcripts were sequenced because the entire RNA isolate underwent reverse transcription. The protocol was immunoSEQ multiplex PCR, while the TCRdb copy is restricted to in-frame clones and leaves out a portion. The sample holds hundreds of thousands of clones; 10% to 15% are singletons and the top ten take about 0.017%. Sequencing was done on a sample of naive CD4+ T cells from blood. All receptors derive from a man aged 18 to 35 in good health.

J is TRBJ1-6 and V is TRBV7-9; tentatively, D is TRBD1 (5 bases). The V gene's germline CDR1 is SEHNR and CDR2 FQNEAQ (reference sequence). The CDR3 is 14 residues long. V was trimmed by 1 base and J by 7 bases, leaving 8 bases between them. The CDR3 is CASSLGGGNSPLHF. In DNA form, the CDR3 reads TGTGCCAGCAGCTTAGGCGGGGGGAATTCACCCCTCCACTTT.

This clone has more than one count but fewer than ten. This chain joins TRBV5-1 and TRBJ1-2; possible D gene TRBD1, 6 bases. Germline values: CDR1 SGHRS, CDR2 YFSETQ. The CDR3 is 13 amino acids. The V and J ends lost 3 bases and 4 bases respectively, with 10 bases between them. CDR3 in amino acids: CASSSGQTYGYTF. DNA for the CDR3: TGCGCCAGCAGCTCCGGACAGACCTATGGCTACACCTTC.

This chain connects TRBV5-1 to TRBJ2-5; 9 nucleotides match TRBD1. The J call may be in error: the DNA end matches TRBJ2-7 better. The germline CDR1 and CDR2 sequences are SGHRS and YFSETQ. This CDR3 is built from 15 residues. The CDR3 DNA is TGCGCCAGCAGCTTGGCCGGGACAGGGTACTACGAGCAGTACTTC. It encodes CASSLAGTGYYEQYF.

This clone occurred a few times. The CDR3 spells CASSLAYRDRVSYEQYF. The CDR3 region has the DNA TGTGCCAGCAGCTTAGCGTATCGGGACAGGGTCAGCTACGAGCAGTACTTC. V is TRBV7-6 and J is TRBJ2-7, with TRBD1 identical over 9 bases. This CDR3 is 17 amino acids long. With 0 bases clipped from V and 3 bases from J, the junction kept 9 bases outside the gene matches. Germline loops: CDR1 SGHVS, CDR2 FNYEAQ.

V is TRBV4-1 and J is TRBJ2-1; 10 bases line up with TRBD1. The CDR3 extends over 17 amino acids. V lost 0 bases, J lost 9 bases, and 11 bases stayed unmatched. The germline V gene encodes CDR1 MGHRA and CDR2 YSYEKL. For the CDR3, the DNA is TGCGCCAGCAGCCAAGATCGGAGGGACAGGGGATATGCTGAGCAGTTCTTC. Its protein is CASSQDRRDRGYAEQFF.

A few counts support this clone. The chain has TRBV14 and TRBJ2-7, with 10 bases identical to TRBD1. Germline CDR1 SGHDN, CDR2 FVKESK. Trimming took 1 base from V and 5 from J; bases not matched to a gene: 5. This CDR3 has 15 amino acids. The CDR3 is CASSQVGTGDHEQYF. Here the CDR3 DNA reads TGTGCCAGCAGCCAAGTCGGGACAGGGGACCACGAGCAGTACTTC.

This clone was detected only a few times. The chain links TRBV9 to TRBJ2-7; D is unclear. Germline assignment: CDR1 SGDLS and CDR2 YYNGEE. Trimming removed 4 bases at V and 3 bases at J, with 14 bases between. This CDR3 is built from 14 residues. In DNA, the CDR3 is TGTGCCAGCAGCCCCGTAGGAGTGAGCTACGAGCAGTACTTC. It yields the protein CASSPVGVSYEQYF. Full variable domain (rest looked up from reference TRBV9 and TRBJ2-7): DSGVTQTPKHLITATGQRVTLRCSPRSGDLSVYWYQQSLDQGLQFLIQYYNGEERAKGNILERFSAQQFPDLHSELNLSSLELGDSALYFCASSPVGVSYEQYFGPGTRLTVT.

This clone has just a few counts. The chain couples TRBV30 to TRBJ2-3; TRBD2 might be the D (7 bases). Trimming pared 5 bases from V and 1 base from J, leaving 10 bases between. Germline V lookup: CDR1 GTSNPN, CDR2 SVGIG (reference sequence). CDR3 length equals 13 residues. Here the CDR3 reads CAWEGGGTDTQYF. CDR3 DNA: TGTGCCTGGGAGGGGGGGGGCACAGATACGCAGTATTTT.